The 6 T cell receptor beta chains below were found in one sample sequenced in a study of response to subunit inactivated influenza vaccine. MiXCR, applied by TCRdb to the RT-PCR reads, yields one record per CDR3 protein. The sample yields around 750,000 distinct CDR3 sequences, approximately 22% seen once. Sequenced here: PBMCs from blood, sampled 5 days after vaccination. Receptor source: a man aged 50-60 years who received an inactivated influenza vaccine.

This clonotype was seen a few times. The rearrangement joins TRBV30 to TRBJ1-1; D is undetermined. Trimming removed 0 bases at V and 1 base at J, with 6 bases between. The CDR3 has 13 residues. Germline V CDR1 and CDR2: GTSNPN, SVGIG (reference sequence). DNA for the CDR3: TGTGCCTGGAGTGTTAACTCGAACACTGAAGCTTTCTTT. Translating gives CAWSVNSNTEAFF.

The table lists this clonotype with a few counts. The rearrangement links TRBV4-2 to TRBJ2-1, with 7 bases lining up with TRBD2. The CDR3 length is 15 residues. The V and J ends lost 3 bases and 7 bases, in that order; junction bases with no gene match: 9. Germline assignment: CDR1 LGHNA and CDR2 YNFKEQ. The CDR3, as DNA: TGTGCCAGCAGCCACCTAGCGGACGAAGGGAATGAGCAGTTCTTC. Its protein is CASSHLADEGNEQFF.

This clonotype was counted a few times. The chain couples TRBV20-1 to TRBJ2-1; D is unresolved. V was trimmed by 2 bases and J by 3 bases, leaving 14 bases between them. This CDR3 contains 15 residues. The germline V gene encodes CDR1 DFQATT and CDR2 SNEGSKA (reference sequence). CDR3 DNA sequence: TGCAGTGCTAGATCGGGCCAATCGGGCTACAATGAGCAGTTCTTC. It translates to CSARSGQSGYNEQFF.

There are a few counts of this clonotype. This chain joins TRBV6-5 and TRBJ2-3; D is uncertain. V was shortened by 0 bases and J by 4 bases, with 20 bases between the two germline ends. There are 18 residues in the CDR3. Germline V gene lookup returns CDR1 MNHEY and CDR2 SVGAGI. CDR3 loop: CASSYSISAPSDADTQYF. CDR3 in DNA: TGTGCCAGCAGTTACTCGATTTCCGCCCCGAGCGACGCAGATACGCAGTATTTT.

This clonotype was seen only a few times. This chain connects TRBV20-1 to TRBJ2-3; perhaps D is TRBD1 or TRBD2 (6 bases each). Germline V gives CDR1 DFQATT, CDR2 SNEGSKA (reference sequence). Trimming left V 0 bases short and J 1 base short, with 14 bases between. The CDR3 contains 16 residues. The CDR3 loop reads CSARDRGELGTDTQYF. The DNA of the CDR3 is TGCAGTGCTAGAGATAGGGGGGAGTTGGGCACAGATACGCAGTATTTT.

The chain has TRBV5-1 and TRBJ1-3; no clear D. Germline CDR1 and CDR2: SGHRS and YFSETQ. Trimming stripped 2 bases from V and 0 bases from J, with 6 bases between. This CDR3 spans 14 amino acids. The CDR3 DNA reads TGCGCCAGCAGCTTCGACGACTCTGGAAACACCATATATTTT. Translation gives CASSFDDSGNTIYF.